This is a list of T cell receptor beta chains from one sample in a study of CD8+ T cells in alopecia areata. The repertoire was sequenced with immunoSEQ multiplex PCR; TCRdb's copy has only in-frame clones and lacks some. The repertoire includes around 140,000 clones, about 49% of them detected once, and 18% sits in the top ten. The input for sequencing was CD8+ T cells sorted from blood, taken at week 0. The receptors come from a human donor with alopecia areata. The CDR3 runs from the conserved cysteine through the conserved F or W. A D gene is named only where the DNA matches it firmly. The listing skips clone size in some rows; elsewhere it reads once, few, many or a size class.

v_gene	d_gene	abundance	j_gene	CDR3aa	CDR3nt
TRBV7-9	TRBD1	-	TRBJ1-2	CASSLGQGDSYGYTF	TGTGCCAGCAGCCTGGGACAGGGTGATAGCTATGGCTACACCTTC
TRBV13	-	-	TRBJ1-3	CASSLQGAYSGNTIYF	TGTGCCAGCAGCTTACAAGGGGCGTACTCTGGAAACACCATATATTTT
TRBV27	TRBD1	-	TRBJ2-5	CASTGQGEETQYF	TGTGCCAGCACAGGACAGGGGGAAGAGACCCAGTACTTC
TRBV7-9	-	few	TRBJ1-5	CASSRGDNQPQHF	TGTGCCAGCAGCCGAGGGGACAATCAGCCCCAGCATTTT
TRBV5-1	TRBD1	-	TRBJ2-5	CASSQRQGARETQYF	TGCGCCAGCAGCCAGCGACAGGGGGCACGGGAGACCCAGTACTTC
TRBV6-1	TRBD1	-	TRBJ2-7	CASTEGTGAAYEQYF	TGTGCCAGCACCGAGGGTACAGGGGCGGCCTACGAGCAGTACTTC
TRBV7-8	-	few	TRBJ2-7	CASEGRIGEQYF	TGTGCCAGCGAGGGACGAATCGGCGAGCAGTACTTC
TRBV5-4	TRBD2	many	TRBJ2-2	CASSRLATNTGELFF	TGTGCCAGCAGCCGACTAGCTACTAACACCGGGGAGCTGTTTTTT
TRBV5-1	-	-	TRBJ1-5	CASSLGASQPQHF	TGCGCCAGCAGCTTGGGGGCGAGTCAGCCCCAGCATTTT
TRBV27	TRBD2	few	TRBJ2-5	CASSLWASGGAVLETQYF	TGTGCCAGCAGTTTATGGGCTAGCGGGGGGGCGGTTCTAGAGACCCAGTACTTC
TRBV25-1	-	few	TRBJ2-5	CASTGETQYF	TGTGCCAGCACCGGGGAGACCCAGTACTTC
TRBV9	TRBD1	-	TRBJ2-6	CASSGTGVASSGANVLTF	TGTGCCAGCAGTGGAACAGGGGTGGCCAGCTCTGGGGCCAACGTCCTGACTTTC
TRBV13	TRBD1	-	TRBJ1-1	CASSLGQGDTEAFF	TGTGCCAGCAGCTTAGGACAGGGGGACACTGAAGCTTTCTTT
TRBV19	-	few	TRBJ1-5	CASSIQGFNQPQHF	TGTGCCAGTAGTATTCAAGGGTTCAATCAGCCCCAGCATTTT
TRBV30	-	-	TRBJ2-1	CACTGESYNEQFF	TGTGCCTGCACAGGCGAATCCTACAATGAGCAGTTCTTC
TRBV25-1	-	-	TRBJ2-1	CASSAEVSSYNEQFF	TGTGCCAGCAGTGCAGAAGTAAGCTCCTACAATGAGCAGTTCTTC
TRBV5-4	-	-	TRBJ1-1	CASSWSRVNTEAFF	TGTGCCAGCAGCTGGAGCAGGGTGAACACTGAAGCTTTCTTT
TRBV4-3	-	-	TRBJ1-6	CASSQEVRPNSPLHF	TGCGCCAGCAGCCAAGAGGTCAGGCCTAATTCACCCCTCCACTTT
TRBV4-2	-	many	TRBJ2-5	CASSQDRGGEETQYF	TGTGCCAGCAGCCAAGATAGAGGAGGGGAAGAGACCCAGTACTTC
TRBV9	-	-	TRBJ1-1	CASSPAGPKEAFF	TGTGCCAGCAGCCCTGCAGGGCCGAAAGAAGCTTTCTTT
TRBV12-5	-	-	TRBJ2-7	CASGFLPPGLTAEQYF	TGTGCTAGTGGTTTCCTCCCGCCGGGACTCACTGCCGAGCAGTACTTC
TRBV6-5	-	-	TRBJ1-6	CASSDFAGGNSPLHF	TGTGCCAGCAGTGACTTTGCAGGCGGGAATTCACCCCTCCACTTT
TRBV6-5	-	-	TRBJ1-2	CASSYRLNEGWDGYTF	TGTGCCAGCAGTTACCGCCTTAATGAGGGCTGGGATGGCTACACCTTC
TRBV29-1	TRBD1	few	TRBJ1-3	CSVEDPDRGYTIYF	TGCAGCGTTGAAGATCCGGACAGGGGATACACCATATATTTT
TRBV7-3	-	-	TRBJ2-7	CASSPENRDIEQYF	TGTGCCAGCAGCCCTGAAAACCGGGACATCGAGCAGTACTTC
TRBV10-3	-	few	TRBJ2-3	CAISEDLPGPDTQYF	TGTGCCATCAGTGAGGACCTCCCAGGGCCGGATACGCAGTATTTT
TRBV6-5	-	few	TRBJ2-7	CASSYSGPTSYEQYF	TGTGCCAGCAGTTACTCCGGGCCTACTTCCTACGAGCAGTACTTC
TRBV29-1	-	few	TRBJ2-2	CSVDSATGELFF	TGCAGCGTTGACAGCGCCACCGGGGAGCTGTTTTTT
TRBV5-6	-	-	TRBJ2-7	CASSPLERSEQYF	TGTGCCAGCAGCCCCCTGGAACGGAGCGAGCAGTACTTC
TRBV5-1	-	few	TRBJ2-7	CASSDGIGPTYEQYF	TGCGCCAGCAGCGATGGGATCGGTCCTACCTACGAGCAGTACTTC
TRBV5-6	TRBD1	-	TRBJ1-1	CASSLQGAGEAFF	TGTGCCAGCAGCTTGCAGGGGGCAGGGGAAGCTTTCTTT
TRBV7-9	-	many	TRBJ2-5	CASSLVGLSQETQYF	TGTGCCAGCAGCTTAGTGGGCCTGAGCCAAGAGACCCAGTACTTC
TRBV15	TRBD1	-	TRBJ1-5	CATSGDRGRGQPQHF	TGTGCCACCAGCGGAGACAGGGGGCGAGGTCAGCCCCAGCATTTT
TRBV29-1	-	few	TRBJ2-7	CSVEGGGLYEQYF	TGCAGCGTTGAAGGGGGGGGCCTCTACGAGCAGTACTTC
TRBV13	TRBD1	-	TRBJ1-1	CASSLNRGNTEAFF	TGTGCCAGCAGCCTCAACAGGGGGAACACTGAAGCTTTCTTT
TRBV7-9	TRBD1	-	TRBJ2-7	CASSPGQGGSYEQYF	TGTGCCAGCAGCCCAGGACAGGGAGGCTCCTACGAGCAGTACTTC
TRBV14	TRBD1	-	TRBJ2-5	CASSQFQGAKETQYF	TGTGCCAGCAGCCAATTCCAGGGGGCTAAAGAGACCCAGTACTTC
TRBV7-9	TRBD1	-	TRBJ2-5	CASSLGDRELQETQYF	TGTGCCAGCAGCTTGGGGGACAGGGAACTACAAGAGACCCAGTACTTC
TRBV9	-	-	TRBJ1-6	CASSVGGSNSPLHF	TGTGCCAGCAGCGTAGGAGGGAGTAATTCACCCCTCCACTTT
TRBV25-1	TRBD1	-	TRBJ1-2	CASSDRQGQGYGYTF	TGTGCCAGCAGTGACCGCCAGGGACAGGGCTATGGCTACACCTTC
TRBV27	-	few	TRBJ1-6	CASKETSEPLHF	TGTGCCAGCAAAGAAACCAGTGAACCCCTCCACTTT
TRBV7-9	-	many	TRBJ1-1	CASSPPPQGYTEAFF	TGTGCCAGCAGTCCTCCCCCCCAGGGTTACACTGAAGCTTTCTTT
TRBV10-3	-	few	TRBJ1-1	CAISELGGSMNTEAFF	TGTGCCATCAGTGAGTTGGGTGGCAGCATGAACACTGAAGCTTTCTTT
TRBV25-1	-	-	TRBJ1-1	CASRDAVEAFF	TGTGCCAGTAGGGACGCCGTTGAAGCTTTCTTT
TRBV5-4	-	-	TRBJ1-1	CASSLKDYTGEAFF	TGTGCCAGCAGCTTGAAGGATTATACGGGGGAAGCTTTCTTT
TRBV5-4	TRBD2	-	TRBJ2-2	CASSSWFASGSNTGELFF	TGTGCCAGCAGCTCCTGGTTCGCTAGCGGATCGAACACCGGGGAGCTGTTTTTT
TRBV7-9	-	few	TRBJ1-4	CASSPIEGLFF	TGTGCCAGCAGCCCAATAGAAGGTCTGTTTTTT
TRBV4-2	-	few	TRBJ2-2	CASSQALRSTGELFF	TGTGCCAGCAGCCAAGCTCTTAGGAGTACCGGGGAGCTGTTTTTT
TRBV4-1	-	-	TRBJ1-2	CASSPLGGANYGYTF	TGCGCCAGCAGCCCCTTGGGGGGGGCCAACTATGGCTACACCTTC
TRBV5-1	-	few	TRBJ2-6	CASSSDRISSGANVLTF	TGCGCCAGCAGCAGCGACAGGATTTCCTCTGGGGCCAACGTCCTGACTTTC